This T cell receptor (beta chain) was obtained from a study of blood T cells in healthy people across ages. A remark on this clonotype: The antigen remains unidentified.

The study, taken as a whole, reports: Higher diversity, along with more naive CD4+ cells, distinguished long-lived donors from aged donors.

Using a J-beta primer mix together with a sample-barcoded 5' primer, a second PCR was run for roughly 6 to 12 cycles. Each cDNA molecule carried a tag from a template-switch adaptor that contained 12 random nucleotides. Paired-end reads containing CDR3 totaled no fewer than 3 million for each sample. TCRdb reprocessed the 5' RACE reads via MiXCR and lists one record per CDR3 protein. Found here are 1.5 million to 2 million distinct CDR3 sequences, about 30% of them singletons; the top ten hold 7.7%. The individuals who served as donors were healthy Caucasians living in Russia, aged roughly 6 to 100. V shed 2 bases, J shed 1 base, and the junction held 0 bases outside the gene matches. The CDR3 runs 15 residues. Germline V gene data show CDR1 as MNHNY and CDR2 as SVGAGI (reference sequence).

Input material: blood. This sequence originates from a woman in her twenties or thirties in good health. This chain links TRBV6-6 with TRBJ1-5; 9 positions agree with TRBD1. CDR3 amino acids: CASSYGTGSNQPQHF. The DNA of the CDR3 is TGTGCCAGCAGTTACGGGACAGGGAGCAATCAGCCCCAGCATTTT.